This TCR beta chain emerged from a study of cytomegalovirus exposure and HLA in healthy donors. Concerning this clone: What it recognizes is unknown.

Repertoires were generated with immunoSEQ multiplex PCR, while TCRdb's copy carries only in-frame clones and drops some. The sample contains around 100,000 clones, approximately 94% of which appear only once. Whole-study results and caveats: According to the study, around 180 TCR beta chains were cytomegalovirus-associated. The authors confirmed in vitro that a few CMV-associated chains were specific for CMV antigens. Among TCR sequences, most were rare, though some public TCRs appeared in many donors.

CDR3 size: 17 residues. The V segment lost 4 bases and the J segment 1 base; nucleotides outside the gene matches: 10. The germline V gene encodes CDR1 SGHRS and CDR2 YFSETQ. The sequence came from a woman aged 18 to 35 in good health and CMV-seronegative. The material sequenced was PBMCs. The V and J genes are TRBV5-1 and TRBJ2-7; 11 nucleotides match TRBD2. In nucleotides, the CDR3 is TGCGCCAGCAGCCAGGGGCTAGCGGGGGGACATTCCTACGAGCAGTACTTC. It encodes CASSQGLAGGHSYEQYF.